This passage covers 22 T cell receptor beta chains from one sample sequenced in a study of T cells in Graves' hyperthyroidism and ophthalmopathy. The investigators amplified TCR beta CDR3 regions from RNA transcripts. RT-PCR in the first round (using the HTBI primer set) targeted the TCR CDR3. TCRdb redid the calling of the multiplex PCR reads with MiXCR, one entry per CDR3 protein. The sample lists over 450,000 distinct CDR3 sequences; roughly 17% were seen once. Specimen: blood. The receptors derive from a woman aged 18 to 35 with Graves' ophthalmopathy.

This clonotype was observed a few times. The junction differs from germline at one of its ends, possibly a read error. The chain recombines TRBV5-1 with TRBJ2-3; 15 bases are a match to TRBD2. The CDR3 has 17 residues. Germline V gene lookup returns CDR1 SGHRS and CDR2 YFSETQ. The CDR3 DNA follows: TGCGCCAGCAGCTCTGGACTAGCGGGAGGGGGCACAGATATGCAGTATTTT. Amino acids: CASSSGLAGGGTDMQYF.

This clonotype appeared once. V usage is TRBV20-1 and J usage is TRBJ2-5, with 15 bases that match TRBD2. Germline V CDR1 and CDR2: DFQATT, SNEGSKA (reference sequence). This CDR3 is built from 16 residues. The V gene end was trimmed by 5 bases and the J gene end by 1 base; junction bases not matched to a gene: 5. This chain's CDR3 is CSAPPGLAGGQETQYF. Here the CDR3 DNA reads TGCAGTGCTCCACCGGGACTAGCGGGAGGCCAAGAGACCCAGTACTTC.

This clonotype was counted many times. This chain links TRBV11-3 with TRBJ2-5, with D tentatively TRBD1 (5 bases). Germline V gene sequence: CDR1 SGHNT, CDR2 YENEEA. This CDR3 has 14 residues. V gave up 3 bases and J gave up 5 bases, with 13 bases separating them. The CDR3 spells CASSLQGSGETQYF. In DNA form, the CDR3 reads TGTGCCAGCAGCTTGCAGGGTTCTGGGGAGACCCAGTACTTC.

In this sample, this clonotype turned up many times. CDR3 DNA: TGTGCCAGCAGCTACAGGGGGAGCACAGATACGCAGTATTTT. This encodes CASSYRGSTDTQYF. J is TRBJ2-3 and V is TRBV5-5, with 8 bases aligning to TRBD1. The V gene end was trimmed by 3 bases and the J gene end by 0 bases; junction bases not matched to a gene: 0. The CDR3 runs to 14 residues. Germline V CDR1 and CDR2: SGHKS, YYEKEE (reference sequence).

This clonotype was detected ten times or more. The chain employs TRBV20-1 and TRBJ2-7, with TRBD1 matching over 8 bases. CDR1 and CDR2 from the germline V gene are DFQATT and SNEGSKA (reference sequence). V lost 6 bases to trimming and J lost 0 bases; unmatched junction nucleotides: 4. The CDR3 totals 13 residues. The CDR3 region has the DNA TGCAGTGCCAGGGACAGGAACTCCTACGAGCAGTACTTC. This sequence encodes CSARDRNSYEQYF.

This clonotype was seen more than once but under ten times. The CDR3: CATKTSGGGEETQYF. The DNA of the CDR3 is TGTGCCACCAAGACATCCGGTGGAGGCGAAGAGACCCAGTACTTC. The J gene is TRBJ2-5, the V gene TRBV6-1; a weak D match, TRBD2 (5 bases). The CDR3 has 15 residues. Looked up from germline, CDR1 is MNHNS and CDR2 is SASEGT. Deletions cut 10 bases from V and 3 bases from J, with 21 bases between.

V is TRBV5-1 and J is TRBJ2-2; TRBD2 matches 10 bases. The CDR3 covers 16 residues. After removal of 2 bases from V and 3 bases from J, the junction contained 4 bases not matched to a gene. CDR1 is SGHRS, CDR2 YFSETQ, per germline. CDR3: CASSLSGRAYTGELFF. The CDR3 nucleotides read TGCGCCAGCAGCTTAAGCGGGAGGGCTTACACCGGGGAGCTGTTTTTT.

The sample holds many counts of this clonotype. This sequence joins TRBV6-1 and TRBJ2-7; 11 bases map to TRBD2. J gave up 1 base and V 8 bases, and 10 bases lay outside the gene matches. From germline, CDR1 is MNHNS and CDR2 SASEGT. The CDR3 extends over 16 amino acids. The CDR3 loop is CASGLPTSGGSYEQYF. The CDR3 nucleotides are TGTGCCAGCGGCCTTCCAACTAGCGGGGGATCCTACGAGCAGTACTTC.

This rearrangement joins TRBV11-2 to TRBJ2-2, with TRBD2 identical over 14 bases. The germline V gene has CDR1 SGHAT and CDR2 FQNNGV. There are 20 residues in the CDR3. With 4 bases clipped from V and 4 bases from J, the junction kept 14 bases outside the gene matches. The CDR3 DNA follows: TGTGCCAGCAGCTCCAAGACTAGCGGGGGGGCAACGGGAAGCACCGGGGAGCTGTTTTTT. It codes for CASSSKTSGGATGSTGELFF.

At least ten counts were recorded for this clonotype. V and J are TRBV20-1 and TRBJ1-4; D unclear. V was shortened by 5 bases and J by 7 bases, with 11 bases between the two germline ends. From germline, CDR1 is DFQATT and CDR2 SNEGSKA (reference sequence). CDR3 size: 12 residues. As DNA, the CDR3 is TGCAGTGCTTGGGTGGACGGTGAAAAACTGTTTTTT. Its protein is CSAWVDGEKLFF.

The CDR3 loop is CASSPDRGTDTQYF. Written as DNA, the CDR3 is TGTGCCAGCAGCCCGGACAGGGGCACAGATACGCAGTATTTT. The chain is built from TRBV13 and TRBJ2-3; TRBD1 matches 8 bases. The CDR3 extends over 14 amino acids. Germline V gene lookup returns CDR1 PRHDT and CDR2 FYEKMQ (reference sequence). Trimming cost V 5 bases and J 1 base; bases outside gene matches: 2. The whole variable domain, filled in from reference TRBV13 and TRBJ2-3, reads AAGVIQSPRHLIKEKRETATLKCYPIPRHDTVYWYQQGPGQDPQFLISFYEKMQSDKGSIPDRFSAQQFSDYHSELNMSSLELGDSALYFCASSPDRGTDTQYFGPGTRLTVL.

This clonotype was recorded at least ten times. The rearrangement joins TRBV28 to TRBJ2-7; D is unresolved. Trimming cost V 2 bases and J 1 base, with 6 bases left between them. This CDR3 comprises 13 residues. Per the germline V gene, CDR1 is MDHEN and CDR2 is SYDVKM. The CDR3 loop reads CASSLVLSYEQYF. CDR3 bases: TGTGCCAGCAGTTTAGTCTTATCCTACGAGCAGTACTTC.

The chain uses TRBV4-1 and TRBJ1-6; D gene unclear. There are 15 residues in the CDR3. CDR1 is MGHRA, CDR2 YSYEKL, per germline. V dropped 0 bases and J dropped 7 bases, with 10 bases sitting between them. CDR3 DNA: TGCGCCAGCAGCCAAGATCCACAGATCAATTCACCCCTCCACTTT. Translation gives CASSQDPQINSPLHF.

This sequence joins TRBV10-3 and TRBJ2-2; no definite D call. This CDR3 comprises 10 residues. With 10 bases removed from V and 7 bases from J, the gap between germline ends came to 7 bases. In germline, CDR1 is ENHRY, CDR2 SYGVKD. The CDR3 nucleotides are TGTGCCACCCAAAACGGGGAGCTGTTTTTT. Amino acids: CATQNGELFF.

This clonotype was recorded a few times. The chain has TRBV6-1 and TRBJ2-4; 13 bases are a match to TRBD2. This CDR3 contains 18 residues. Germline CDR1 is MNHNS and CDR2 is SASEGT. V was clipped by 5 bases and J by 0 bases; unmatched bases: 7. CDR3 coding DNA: TGTGCCAGCAGTCCGACTAGCGGGGGGCCTCTAGCCAAAAACATTCAGTACTTC. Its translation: CASSPTSGGPLAKNIQYF.

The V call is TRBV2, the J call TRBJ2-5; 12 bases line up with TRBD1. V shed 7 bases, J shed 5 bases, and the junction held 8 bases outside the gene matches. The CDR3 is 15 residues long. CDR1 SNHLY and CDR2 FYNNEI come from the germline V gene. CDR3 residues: CASKTGTGGLETQYF. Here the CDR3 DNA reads TGTGCCAGCAAGACCGGGACAGGGGGCTTGGAGACCCAGTACTTC.

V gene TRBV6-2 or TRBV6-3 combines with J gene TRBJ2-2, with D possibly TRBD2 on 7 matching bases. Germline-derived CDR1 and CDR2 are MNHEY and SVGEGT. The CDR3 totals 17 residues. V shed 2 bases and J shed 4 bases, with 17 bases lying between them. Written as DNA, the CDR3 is TGTGCCAGCAGTTACGAATACGCGCGGGGGCCCACCGGGGAGCTGTTTTTT. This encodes CASSYEYARGPTGELFF.

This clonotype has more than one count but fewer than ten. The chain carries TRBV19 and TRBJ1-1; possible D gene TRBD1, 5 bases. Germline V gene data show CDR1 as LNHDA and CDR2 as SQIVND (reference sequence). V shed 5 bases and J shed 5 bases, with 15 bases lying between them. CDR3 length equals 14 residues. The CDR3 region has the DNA TGTGCCAGTAGTGCCCGGACACCATCGACTGAAGCTTTCTTT. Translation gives CASSARTPSTEAFF.

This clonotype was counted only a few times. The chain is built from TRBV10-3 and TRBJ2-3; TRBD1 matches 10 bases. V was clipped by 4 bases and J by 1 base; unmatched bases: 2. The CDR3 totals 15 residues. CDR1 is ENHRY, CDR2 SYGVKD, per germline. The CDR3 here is CAISGQGAGTDTQYF. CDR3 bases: TGTGCCATCAGTGGACAGGGGGCGGGCACAGATACGCAGTATTTT.

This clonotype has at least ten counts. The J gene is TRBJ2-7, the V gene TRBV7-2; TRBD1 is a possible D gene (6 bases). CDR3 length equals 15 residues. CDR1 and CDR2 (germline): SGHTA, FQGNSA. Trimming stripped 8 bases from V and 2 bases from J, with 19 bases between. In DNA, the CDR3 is TGTGCCAGCTCCAGTCTGTTGGGACAAACCTACGAGCAGTACTTC. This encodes CASSSLLGQTYEQYF.

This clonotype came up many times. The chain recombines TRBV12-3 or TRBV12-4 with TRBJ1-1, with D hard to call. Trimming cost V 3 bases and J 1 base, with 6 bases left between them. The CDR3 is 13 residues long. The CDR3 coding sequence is TGTGCCAGCAGTTTCGTAGAGAACACTGAAGCTTTCTTT. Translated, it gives CASSFVENTEAFF.

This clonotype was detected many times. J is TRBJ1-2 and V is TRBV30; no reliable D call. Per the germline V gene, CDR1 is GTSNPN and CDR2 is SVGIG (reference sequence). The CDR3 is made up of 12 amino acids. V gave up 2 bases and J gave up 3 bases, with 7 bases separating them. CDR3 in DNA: TGTGCCTGGAGTCCCCGCGACTATGGCTACACCTTC. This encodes CAWSPRDYGYTF.